This note documents a single T cell receptor (beta chain) sequence. The data derive from a study of T cell changes during pregnancy in multiple sclerosis. Some clones are missing from TCRdb's copy, which holds only in-frame ones; the method was immunoSEQ multiplex PCR. In the table there are 56,000 or so clones, just over 90% of which are singletons. This CDR3 contains 13 residues. V lost 3 bases and J lost 4; bases outside the gene matches: 2. The germline V gene has CDR1 SGHRS and CDR2 YFSETQ. This receptor was taken from a female donor in good health, enrolled as a control in a pregnancy study. The V call is TRBV5-1, the J call TRBJ2-7, with 9 bases that match TRBD1. Sequencing used peripheral blood, obtained in the first trimester of pregnancy. The CDR3 region is CASSSGTGYEQYF. DNA of the CDR3: TGCGCCAGCAGCTCCGGGACAGGGTACGAGCAGTACTTC.